The 7 T cell receptor beta chains below all came from one sample that was sequenced in a study of T cell responses to AZD1222 COVID-19 vaccine. The protocol was immunoSEQ multiplex PCR, while the TCRdb copy is restricted to in-frame clones and leaves out a portion. The sample includes 150,000 or so clones, roughly nine tenths of them seen just once. The specimen comprised peripheral blood, sampled on day 0 of MenACWY control vaccination. The receptors here all came from an adult in good health.

V is TRBV2 and J is TRBJ2-7; 7 nucleotides align to TRBD2. The junction had 5 bases not matched to a gene; V was cut back by 5 bases and J by 4 bases. Looked up from germline, CDR1 is SNHLY and CDR2 is FYNNEI. The CDR3 consists of 13 residues. CDR3 in amino acids: CASSLTSRYEQYV. The CDR3 DNA is TGTGCCAGCAGTCTGACTAGCAGGTACGAGCAGTACGTC.

V gene TRBV5-4 combines with J gene TRBJ1-1; maybe TRBD1 (6 bases). CDR3 length: 15 residues. Per germline, CDR1 SGHNT and CDR2 YYREEE (reference sequence). V was pared by 4 bases and J by 1 base, with 14 bases between. The DNA of the CDR3 is TGTGCCAGCAGCCCCCCGGACAGACAGAACACTGAAGCTTTCTTT. Its protein product is CASSPPDRQNTEAFF.

V is TRBV6-5 and J is TRBJ1-3; D is perhaps TRBD1 (6 bases). V was clipped by 8 bases and J by 0 bases, with 11 bases between them. This CDR3 has 14 residues. Germline V gives CDR1 MNHEY, CDR2 SVGAGI. As DNA, the CDR3 is TGTGCCAGCCGGAGGGGGGACTCTGGAAACACCATATATTTT. This sequence encodes CASRRGDSGNTIYF.

A single count supports this clone. V and J are TRBV10-1 and TRBJ1-1; D is undetermined. The CDR3 has 12 amino acids. V lost 4 bases, J lost 11 bases, and 14 bases lay in between. Germline values: CDR1 WNHNN, CDR2 SYGVQD (reference sequence). The CDR3 reads CASSGGGSRAFF. The CDR3 DNA reads TGCGCCAGCAGTGGGGGAGGATCACGGGCTTTCTTT.

V gene TRBV6-5 combines with J gene TRBJ2-5; D gene unclear. This CDR3 spans 13 amino acids. The V and J ends lost 6 bases and 5 bases respectively, with 13 bases between them. The germline gives CDR1 MNHEY, CDR2 SVGAGI. In DNA, the CDR3 is TGTGCCAGCAGACGCGGACGGACGGAGACCCAGTACTTC. This encodes CASRRGRTETQYF.

This clone showed up just a few times. The V and J genes are TRBV6-5 and TRBJ2-2; tentative D call: TRBD1 (5 bases). The germline V gene has CDR1 MNHEY and CDR2 SVGAGI. The CDR3 covers 14 residues. Deletions cut 8 bases from V and 1 base from J, with 11 bases between. CDR3 sequence reads: CASGATGNTGELFF. DNA of the CDR3: TGTGCCAGCGGCGCCACAGGGAACACCGGGGAGCTGTTTTTT.

This chain links TRBV5-6 with TRBJ1-6; D gene uncertain. This CDR3 spans 14 amino acids. Looked up from germline, CDR1 is SGHDT and CDR2 is YYEEEE. Deletions cut 0 bases from V and 9 bases from J, with 10 bases between. In DNA form, the CDR3 reads TGTGCCAGCAGCTTGGGACGGGTGGGTTCACCCCTCCACTTT. Translation gives CASSLGRVGSPLHF.